Shown below are 23 T cell receptor beta chains from a single sample sequenced in a study of blood T cell repertoires in COVID-19. Libraries were prepared by immunoSEQ multiplex PCR; TCRdb keeps only in-frame clonotypes and omits some of them. This sample carries about 97,000 clones, more than 75% of them seen once, and the ten largest clones take 15%. The sequenced sample consisted of peripheral blood. Source of these receptors: a human donor in a cohort sampled during active COVID-19.

This rearrangement joins TRBV6-1 to TRBJ2-7; the match to TRBD2 covers 11 bases. Germline CDR1 is MNHNS and CDR2 is SASEGT. V lost 3 bases to trimming and J lost 3 bases; unmatched junction nucleotides: 4. The CDR3 is made up of 15 amino acids. The CDR3 spells CASSDPTSGIYEQYF. CDR3 sequence (DNA): TGTGCCAGCAGTGACCCGACTAGCGGGATCTACGAGCAGTACTTC.

A few counts support this clone. A read error may account for a junction end that differs from germline. The chain couples TRBV7-7 to TRBJ2-7; 7 positions agree with TRBD1. Germline-derived CDR1 and CDR2 are SSHAT and FNYEAQ (reference sequence). The CDR3 extends over 14 amino acids. The CDR3 DNA is TGTGCTAGCAGCCCGGACAGGTCCGCCTACGAGCAGTACTTC. Translation: CASSPDRSAYEQYF. Full variable domain (outside the CDR3, taken from reference TRBV7-7 and TRBJ2-7): GAGVSQSPRYKVTKRGQDVTLRCDPISSHATLYWYQQALGQGPEFLTYFNYEAQPDKSGLPSDRFSAERPEGSISTLTIQRTEQRDSAMYRCASSPDRSAYEQYFGPGTRLTVT.

V gene TRBV5-6 combines with J gene TRBJ2-5; maybe TRBD2 (5 bases). The CDR3 length is 14 residues. The germline CDR1 and CDR2 sequences are SGHDT and YYEEEE. V lost 3 bases, J lost 5 bases, and 14 bases lay in between. In DNA, the CDR3 is TGTGCCAGCAGCTGGGCTAGCCGTGGGGAGACCCAGTACTTC. Protein sequence: CASSWASRGETQYF.

V and J are TRBV2 and TRBJ2-1, with D possibly TRBD2 on 6 matching bases. This CDR3 comprises 11 residues. The germline gives CDR1 SNHLY, CDR2 FYNNEI. Trimming removed 9 bases at V and 4 bases at J, with 7 bases between. CDR3 DNA sequence: TGTGCCAGGGGGACTTACAATGAGCAGTTCTTC. Amino acid sequence: CARGTYNEQFF.

V gene TRBV2 combines with J gene TRBJ1-2, with TRBD1 matching 8 bases. CDR3 size: 13 residues. Germline V gene lookup returns CDR1 SNHLY and CDR2 FYNNEI. Trimming took 4 bases from V and 6 from J; bases not matched to a gene: 4. CDR3 residues: CASSGTGMDGYTF. The CDR3, as DNA: TGTGCCAGCAGTGGGACAGGGATGGATGGCTACACCTTC.

The rearrangement links TRBV6-2 or TRBV6-3 to TRBJ1-1; 9 bases agree with TRBD1. Germline V gene data show CDR1 as MNHEY and CDR2 as SVGEGT. The CDR3 contains 15 residues. With 5 bases clipped from V and 7 bases from J, the junction kept 11 bases outside the gene matches. The CDR3 nucleotides are TGTGCCAGCAGTCATCGTAACAGGGGGCATGATGAAGCTTTCTTT. Translation: CASSHRNRGHDEAFF.

There are a few counts of this clone. The rearrangement joins TRBV21-1 to TRBJ1-3. TRBV21-1 is designated a pseudogene. This CDR3 is built from 18 residues. In nucleotides, the CDR3 is TGTGCCAGCAGCGGGCCACTTCCGGGAACAAAGTCAGGAGGCACCATATATTTT. Translation gives CASSGPLPGTKSGGTIYF.

The chain uses TRBV7-2 and TRBJ2-1; TRBD2 matches at 13 bases. This CDR3 contains 17 residues. Germline CDR1 is SGHTA and CDR2 is FQGNSA. The V and J ends lost 5 bases and 2 bases, in that order; junction bases with no gene match: 6. The CDR3 nucleotides read TGTGCCAGCAGCCTTAAACTAGCGGGAGGGCCCTACAATGAGCAGTTCTTC. Translated: CASSLKLAGGPYNEQFF.

V usage is TRBV4-1 and J usage is TRBJ2-7, with TRBD2 as a possible D gene (7 bases). Trimming took 7 bases from V and 9 from J, leaving 28 bases between them. The CDR3 runs to 16 residues. Germline V gene lookup returns CDR1 MGHRA and CDR2 YSYEKL. The CDR3, as DNA: TGCGCCAGCACCCCTTTCGCGGAGCCGGGGGGCGGGAGGCAGTACTTC. Translating it yields CASTPFAEPGGGRQYF.

The gene calls are TRBV3-1 (or the pseudogene TRBV3-2) and TRBJ2-7; TRBD2 might be the D (6 bases). CDR1 is LGHDT, CDR2 YNNKEL, per germline (reference sequence). The CDR3 is made up of 14 amino acids. Trimming pared 4 bases from V and 7 bases from J, leaving 17 bases between. CDR3 sequence reads: CASSPRGAAREQYF. The CDR3 bases are TGTGCCAGCAGCCCACGCGGGGCAGCAAGGGAGCAGTACTTC.

In its sample, this clone was seen a few times. This chain joins TRBV28 and TRBJ2-2; D might be TRBD1 (6 bases). The CDR3 totals 13 residues. Germline-derived CDR1 and CDR2 are MDHEN and SYDVKM. The V end lost 8 bases, the J end lost 3 bases, and 10 bases lay between the germline ends. The CDR3 sequence: CASHRAYTGELFF. The CDR3 nucleotides are TGTGCCAGCCACAGGGCTTACACCGGGGAGCTGTTTTTT. The full variable domain, completed using reference TRBV28 and TRBJ2-2, is DVKVTQSSRYLVKRTGEKVFLECVQDMDHENMFWYRQDPGLGLRLIYFSYDVKMKEKGDIPEGYSVSREKKERFSLILESASTNQTSMYLCASHRAYTGELFFGEGSRLTVL.

This chain connects TRBV7-9 to TRBJ1-2; D remains unclear. The CDR3 covers 13 residues. Germline CDR1 and CDR2: SEHNR and FQNEAQ (reference sequence). V was pared by 0 bases and J by 3 bases, with 5 bases between. CDR3 region: CASSLAGDYGYTF. CDR3 bases: TGTGCCAGCAGCTTAGCCGGGGACTATGGCTACACCTTC. Full variable domain (missing parts from reference TRBV7-9 and TRBJ1-2): DTGVSQNPRHKITKRGQNVTFRCDPISEHNRLYWYRQTLGQGPEFLTYFQNEAQLEKSRLLSDRFSAERPKGSFSTLEIQRTEQGDSAMYLCASSLAGDYGYTFGSGTRLTVV.

The J gene is TRBJ2-2, the V gene TRBV27; 7 bases agree with TRBD2. Looked up from germline, CDR1 is MNHEY and CDR2 is SMNVEV (reference sequence). This CDR3 has 14 residues. V shed 8 bases, J shed 2 bases, and the junction held 5 bases outside the gene matches. CDR3 in amino acids: CASLSGTNTGELFF. CDR3 nucleotide sequence: TGTGCCAGCCTCAGCGGGACCAACACCGGGGAGCTGTTTTTT.

This clone was seen only once. The chain employs TRBV5-5 and TRBJ2-1; D may be TRBD2 (6 bases). V shed 0 bases and J shed 6 bases, with 16 bases lying between them. CDR3 length equals 16 residues. Germline assignment: CDR1 SGHKS and CDR2 YYEKEE (reference sequence). The CDR3 loop is CASSLVLGLPANEQFF. CDR3 DNA sequence: TGTGCCAGCAGCTTGGTGTTGGGACTCCCGGCCAATGAGCAGTTCTTC.

V and J are TRBV28 and TRBJ2-7; 11 bases fit TRBD2. J gave up 0 bases and V 6 bases, and 4 bases lay outside the gene matches. This CDR3 has 15 amino acids. The germline V gene has CDR1 MDHEN and CDR2 SYDVKM. The CDR3 DNA sequence: TGTGCCAGCAGACCCACTAGCGGGAGCTCCTACGAGCAGTACTTC. It codes for CASRPTSGSSYEQYF.

The V and J genes are TRBV5-7 and TRBJ2-3; possible D gene TRBD2, 6 bases. TRBV5-7 is assigned to the ORF class and has an uncertain function. The CDR3 loop spans 16 amino acids. The V end was cut by 3 bases, the J end by 7 bases, with 21 bases between. The CDR3 spells CASSSRDCHSQYTQYF. DNA for the CDR3: TGTGCCAGCAGCTCCCGGGACTGCCATAGTCAGTATACGCAGTATTTT.

The chain carries TRBV11-1 and TRBJ2-3, with a possible D match to TRBD2 (6 bases). The CDR3 is 14 amino acids. CDR1 is SGHAT and CDR2 is FQDESV in the germline V gene (reference sequence). V was pared by 5 bases and J by 4 bases, with 13 bases between. The chain's CDR3 is CASSRGSYPDTQYF. As DNA, the CDR3 is TGTGCCAGCAGCCGGGGGAGCTACCCAGATACGCAGTATTTT.

The J gene is TRBJ1-1, the V gene TRBV7-2; D is unresolved. The CDR3 spans 13 residues. V lost 5 bases and J 1 base, leaving 8 bases between the germline ends. Germline V gene lookup returns CDR1 SGHTA and CDR2 FQGNSA. The CDR3 spells CASSNRQNTEAFF. The CDR3 DNA follows: TGTGCCAGCAGCAACCGACAGAACACTGAAGCTTTCTTT.

The chain uses TRBV7-9 and TRBJ2-1; 11 positions agree with TRBD2. V was pared by 8 bases and J by 6 bases, with 9 bases of the junction left unmatched. Per the germline V gene, CDR1 is SEHNR and CDR2 is FQNEAQ (reference sequence). This CDR3 region has 15 residues. This CDR3 is CASRNGTSGANEQFF. CDR3 bases: TGTGCCAGCCGTAATGGGACTAGCGGTGCCAATGAGCAGTTCTTC. The variable domain in full, completed from reference TRBV7-9 and TRBJ2-1, reads DTGVSQNPRHKITKRGQNVTFRCDPISEHNRLYWYRQTLGQGPEFLTYFQNEAQLEKSRLLSDRFSAERPKGSFSTLEIQRTEQGDSAMYLCASRNGTSGANEQFFGPGTRLTVL.

J is TRBJ2-1 and V is TRBV4-1; 10 nucleotides match TRBD2. CDR1 and CDR2 (germline): MGHRA, YSYEKL. J lost 1 base, V lost 4 bases, and 7 bases had no gene match. This CDR3 is 17 amino acids long. CDR3 amino acids: CASSPGSGGASYNEQFF. The CDR3, as DNA: TGCGCCAGCAGCCCCGGAAGCGGGGGGGCTTCCTACAATGAGCAGTTCTTC.

This clone was seen only a few times. In DNA, the CDR3 is TGCGCCAGCAGTGGCTCGGACACCCATTACACCGGGGAGCTGTTTTTT. It is translated as CASSGSDTHYTGELFF. The rearrangement joins TRBV10-2 to TRBJ2-2; TRBD1 might be the D (5 bases). The CDR3 is 16 residues long. Germline CDR1 is WSHSY and CDR2 is SAAADI. V was trimmed by 4 bases and J by 3 bases, leaving 15 bases between them.

The V call is TRBV10-3, the J call TRBJ2-3; a possible D gene is TRBD1 (5 bases). From germline, CDR1 is ENHRY and CDR2 SYGVKD. V lost 8 bases and J lost 5, with 8 bases in between. The CDR3 length is 11 residues. The CDR3 nucleotides are TGTGCCATCCTAAGGGGAGATACGCAGTATTTT. Translated: CAILRGDTQYF.

This clone was detected once. The chain joins TRBV11-2 to TRBJ2-5, with TRBD2 as a possible D gene (6 bases). This CDR3 region has 15 residues. Trimming removed 1 base at V and 2 bases at J, with 11 bases between. Germline assignment: CDR1 SGHAT and CDR2 FQNNGV. CDR3 DNA sequence: TGTGCCAGCAGCTTAGGGGGAGGTGGGCAAGAGACCCAGTACTTC. This codes for CASSLGGGGQETQYF.